Below are 26 T cell receptor beta chains sequenced from a single sample in a study of blood T cell repertoires in COVID-19. The assay was immunoSEQ multiplex PCR, and TCRdb's table has in-frame clones only and misses some. Of around 160,000 clones in the sample, 86% were seen once. The sequencing input was peripheral blood. The receptors were gathered from a man aged 60 to 75 with acute or convalescent COVID-19.

This chain connects TRBV28 to TRBJ2-7; 12 bases align to TRBD1. Germline loops: CDR1 MDHEN, CDR2 SYDVKM. Losses at the gene ends were 5 bases for V and 5 bases for J; bases not matched to a gene: 10. This CDR3 has 16 amino acids. The CDR3 protein is CASSVGTGGAFHEQYF. The CDR3 nucleotides are TGTGCCAGCAGTGTCGGGACAGGGGGCGCGTTCCACGAGCAGTACTTC.

The table lists this clone with a count of one. V gene TRBV11-2 combines with J gene TRBJ2-2; 9 nucleotides agree with TRBD1. The CDR3 spans 15 residues. Per the germline V gene, CDR1 is SGHAT and CDR2 is FQNNGV. V was clipped by 6 bases and J by 3 bases; unmatched bases: 5. The CDR3 DNA reads TGTGCCAGCAGAACAGGGGGCCGTGACACCGGGGAGCTGTTTTTT. This codes for CASRTGGRDTGELFF.

This clone was observed a handful of times. The final CDR3 position lacks the conserved phenylalanine or tryptophan, pointing to a likely read error. No DNA is shown, since the ends of the CDR3 on it are uncertain; the CDR3 is the one TCRdb lists. This chain uses TRBV20-1 with TRBJ1-3. Germline V lookup: CDR1 DFQATT, CDR2 SNEGSKA (reference sequence). Termini included, the CDR3 measures 8 amino acids. The CDR3 reads CSATRTPG.

The chain recombines TRBV5-6 with TRBJ1-1, with D hard to call. This CDR3 has 11 amino acids. Trimming shortened V by 4 bases and J by 6 bases, and 7 bases separated the two germline ends. Germline V gene data show CDR1 as SGHDT and CDR2 as YYEEEE. The CDR3 DNA reads TGTGCCAGCAGCAATTATGCTGAAGCTTTCTTT. Translated: CASSNYAEAFF.

This chain links TRBV30 with TRBJ1-2, with D tentatively TRBD1 (5 bases). Germline CDR1 GTSNPN, CDR2 SVGIG (reference sequence). The CDR3 is made up of 13 amino acids. The V gene lost 0 bases and the J gene lost 8 bases, with 13 bases spanning the gap. The CDR3 DNA sequence: TGTGCCTGGAGTGTAAGACAGCCTGGGGGCTACACCTTC. Protein: CAWSVRQPGGYTF.

The V call is TRBV27, the J call TRBJ2-7; possible D gene TRBD2, 5 bases. The length of the CDR3 is 17 residues. With 6 bases removed from V and 2 bases from J, the gap between germline ends came to 23 bases. Germline V CDR1 and CDR2: MNHEY, SMNVEV (reference sequence). Written as DNA, the CDR3 is TGTGCCAGCAGGGCCGGAGGTCCCGCGGGCTTCACCTACGAGCAGTACTTC. Protein sequence: CASRAGGPAGFTYEQYF.

This sequence joins TRBV15 and TRBJ2-3; possibly TRBD2 for D (5 bases). CDR1 and CDR2 from the germline V gene are LNHNV and YYDKDF (reference sequence). The CDR3 spans 14 residues. V lost 10 bases and J 4 bases, leaving 18 bases between the germline ends. DNA of the CDR3: TGTGCCATTTACGGCGGAGGTGGGGCAGATACGCAGTATTTT. It codes for CAIYGGGGADTQYF. Full variable domain (missing parts from reference TRBV15 and TRBJ2-3): DAMVIQNPRYQVTQFGKPVTLSCSQTLNHNVMYWYQQKSSQAPKLLFHYYDKDFNNEADTPDNFQSRRPNTSFCFLDIRSPGLGDTAMYLCAIYGGGGADTQYFGPGTRLTVL.

This chain connects TRBV5-1 to TRBJ2-3; unclear D gene. V shed 4 bases and J shed 0 bases, with 12 bases lying between them. The germline V gene has CDR1 SGHRS and CDR2 YFSETQ. The CDR3 sequence is 15 residues long. CDR3 in amino acids: CASSRPEASTDTQYF. The CDR3 coding sequence is TGCGCCAGCAGCCGTCCTGAGGCTAGCACAGATACGCAGTATTTT.

This rearrangement joins TRBV7-8 to TRBJ1-1; D is uncertain. Germline CDR1 SGHVS, CDR2 FQNEAQ. The CDR3 has 13 residues. The V end lost 3 bases, the J end lost 1 base, and 6 bases lay between the germline ends. The CDR3 DNA reads as TGTGCCAGCAGCTTTCGCGGGAACACTGAAGCTTTCTTT. This sequence encodes CASSFRGNTEAFF. Based on the CDR3 plus reference TRBV7-8 and TRBJ1-1, the full variable domain is GAGVSQSPRYKVAKRGQDVALRCDPISGHVSLFWYQQALGQGPEFLTYFQNEAQLDKSGLPSDRFFAERPEGSVSTLKIQRTQQEDSAVYLCASSFRGNTEAFFGQGTRLTVV.

The gene calls are TRBV28 and TRBJ2-1; possible D gene TRBD2, 6 bases. Germline V CDR1 and CDR2: MDHEN, SYDVKM. This CDR3 is built from 14 residues. Trimming stripped 4 bases from V and 6 bases from J, with 13 bases between. The CDR3 region is CASSSGWRGNEQFF. The CDR3 coding sequence is TGTGCCAGCAGTTCAGGGTGGCGGGGCAATGAGCAGTTCTTC.

The V call is TRBV4-1, the J call TRBJ1-4; 7 bases are shared with TRBD1. V shed 0 bases, J shed 7 bases, and the junction held 5 bases outside the gene matches. Germline V gives CDR1 MGHRA, CDR2 YSYEKL. This CDR3 contains 15 residues. The CDR3 coding sequence is TGCGCCAGCAGCCAAGACCACAGGGGTAGTGAAAAACTGTTTTTT. Protein sequence: CASSQDHRGSEKLFF.

The J gene is TRBJ1-3, the V gene TRBV3-1 (or the pseudogene TRBV3-2), with 9 bases aligning to TRBD1. This CDR3 comprises 14 residues. The ends lost 4 bases at V and 5 bases at J; junction bases unmatched: 3. Per germline, CDR1 LGHDT and CDR2 YNNKEL (reference sequence). In DNA form, the CDR3 reads TGTGCCAGCAGCCCGGGGACAGGGAGAAACACCATATATTTT. Amino acid sequence: CASSPGTGRNTIYF.

The chain has TRBV3-1 (or the pseudogene TRBV3-2) and TRBJ1-4, with 7 bases lining up with TRBD1. Per germline, CDR1 LGHDT and CDR2 YNNKEL (reference sequence). The length of the CDR3 is 14 residues. Losses at the gene ends were 5 bases for V and 7 bases for J; bases not matched to a gene: 7. Here the CDR3 DNA reads TGTGCCAGCAGCTCCAACAGGGGTGGTGAAAAACTGTTTTTT. Its protein is CASSSNRGGEKLFF.

This clone showed up just a few times. The gene calls are TRBV5-1 and TRBJ1-4, with D possibly being TRBD1 (6 bases). CDR3 size: 14 residues. CDR1 SGHRS and CDR2 YFSETQ come from the germline V gene. V lost 2 bases, J lost 8 bases, and 13 bases lay in between. This CDR3 reads CASSFSRGGEKLFF. The DNA of the CDR3 is TGCGCCAGCAGCTTTAGCAGGGGCGGGGAAAAACTGTTTTTT. Full variable domain (missing parts from reference TRBV5-1 and TRBJ1-4): KAGVTQTPRYLIKTRGQQVTLSCSPISGHRSVSWYQQTPGQGLQFLFEYFSETQRNKGNFPGRFSGRQFSNSRSEMNVSTLELGDSALYLCASSFSRGGEKLFFGSGTQLSVL.

V gene TRBV24-1 combines with J gene TRBJ2-7; the D is unclear. V was pared by 1 base and J by 7 bases, with 19 bases between. CDR1 KGHDR and CDR2 SFDVKD come from the germline V gene. The CDR3 is 16 amino acids. CDR3 protein: CATSDFDKLGFWEQYF. As DNA, the CDR3 is TGTGCCACCAGTGATTTTGACAAGTTGGGTTTTTGGGAGCAGTACTTC.

The rearrangement joins TRBV4-2 to TRBJ2-6; 12 positions match TRBD2. The CDR3 length is 22 residues. Germline lookup yields CDR1 LGHNA and CDR2 YNFKEQ. With 0 bases clipped from V and 3 bases from J, the junction kept 15 bases outside the gene matches. Here the CDR3 reads CASSQDGLAGRLPPSGANVLTF. CDR3 in DNA: TGTGCCAGCAGCCAAGACGGACTAGCGGGAAGGCTCCCACCTAGTGGGGCCAACGTCCTGACTTTC.

V is TRBV2 and J is TRBJ1-5, with D perhaps matching TRBD1 (5 bases). CDR3 length equals 13 residues. Germline CDR1 is SNHLY and CDR2 is FYNNEI. V lost 7 bases to trimming and J lost 0 bases, with 7 bases between them. DNA for the CDR3: TGTGCCAGCACGGGGGATAGCAATCAGCCCCAGCATTTT. Encoded protein: CASTGDSNQPQHF.

The rearrangement joins TRBV3-1 (or the pseudogene TRBV3-2) to TRBJ1-1; weak D call: TRBD1 (6 bases). Germline V gives CDR1 LGHDT, CDR2 YNNKEL (reference sequence). This CDR3 spans 14 amino acids. Trimming left V 3 bases short and J 0 bases short, with 8 bases between. This chain's CDR3 is CASSQGAMNTEAFF. Here the CDR3 DNA reads TGTGCCAGCAGCCAGGGGGCAATGAACACTGAAGCTTTCTTT.

This clone was counted a single time. The V call is TRBV6-5, the J call TRBJ2-7, with D possibly being TRBD2 (6 bases). This CDR3 is built from 14 residues. CDR1 is MNHEY and CDR2 is SVGAGI in the germline V gene. The V and J ends lost 5 bases and 7 bases respectively, with 18 bases between them. CDR3 DNA: TGTGCCAGCAGTCCACCGGGACTCACTTGGGAGCAGTACTTC. Translated, it gives CASSPPGLTWEQYF.

The J gene is TRBJ2-7, the V gene TRBV15; D not resolved. Per the germline V gene, CDR1 is LNHNV and CDR2 is YYDKDF (reference sequence). Trimming shortened V by 4 bases and J by 1 base, and 11 bases separated the two germline ends. This CDR3 region has 14 residues. As DNA, the CDR3 is TGTGCCACCAGCAAGGAACAGCCATCCTACGAGCAGTACTTC. Amino acids: CATSKEQPSYEQYF. The full variable domain, rest sourced from reference TRBV15 and TRBJ2-7, is DAMVIQNPRYQVTQFGKPVTLSCSQTLNHNVMYWYQQKSSQAPKLLFHYYDKDFNNEADTPDNFQSRRPNTSFCFLDIRSPGLGDTAMYLCATSKEQPSYEQYFGPGTRLTVT.

This clone was recorded once. V gene TRBV2 combines with J gene TRBJ2-1; possibly TRBD2 for D (6 bases). CDR1 and CDR2 from the germline V gene are SNHLY and FYNNEI. V dropped 4 bases and J dropped 4 bases, with 17 bases sitting between them. The CDR3 is 16 amino acids. The CDR3 is CASSGFRESRYNEQFF. The CDR3 DNA reads TGTGCCAGCAGTGGATTCCGGGAGAGTCGGTACAATGAGCAGTTCTTC.

The chain uses TRBV15 and TRBJ2-7; 10 nucleotides agree with TRBD1. The V and J ends lost 4 bases and 4 bases, in that order; junction bases with no gene match: 7. The CDR3 consists of 15 residues. The germline V gene encodes CDR1 LNHNV and CDR2 YYDKDF (reference sequence). The CDR3 DNA reads as TGTGCCACCAGCAAAGGGGGACAGGGGAAGTACGAGCAGTACTTC. Translated, it gives CATSKGGQGKYEQYF.

Of note for this clone: The sample has other DNA sequences that encode this CDR3 too. V gene TRBV6-1 combines with J gene TRBJ1-5, with D uncertain. Looked up from germline, CDR1 is MNHNS and CDR2 is SASEGT. The germline V and J ends were trimmed by 0 bases and 6 bases, with 12 bases remaining between them. The CDR3 runs to 15 residues. The CDR3 nucleotides read TGTGCCAGCAGTGAAGCGTCTGGTCCGGGTCAGCCCCAGCATTTT. Translated, it gives CASSEASGPGQPQHF.

This clone was counted once. V gene TRBV5-6 combines with J gene TRBJ2-5, with D possibly matching TRBD1 (6 bases). Trimming shortened V by 2 bases and J by 5 bases, and 16 bases separated the two germline ends. Germline loops: CDR1 SGHDT, CDR2 YYEEEE. The CDR3 has 15 amino acids. The CDR3 coding sequence is TGTGCCAGCAGCTTAGTCGGGGACGGACAGGAGACCCAGTACTTC. This translates into CASSLVGDGQETQYF. The full variable domain, its missing parts supplied by reference TRBV5-6 and TRBJ2-5, is DAGVTQSPTHLIKTRGQQVTLRCSPKSGHDTVSWYQQALGQGPQFIFQYYEEEERQRGNFPDRFSGHQFPNYSSELNVNALLLGDSALYLCASSLVGDGQETQYFGPGTRLLVL.

The V and J genes are TRBV7-9 and TRBJ1-1; 10 bases fit TRBD1. The CDR3 has 14 amino acids. CDR1 and CDR2 (germline): SEHNR, FQNEAQ (reference sequence). The V and J ends lost 3 bases and 11 bases, in that order; junction bases with no gene match: 9. The CDR3 protein is CASSFGQGGFRAFF. The CDR3, as DNA: TGTGCCAGCAGCTTCGGACAGGGGGGTTTTCGTGCTTTCTTT.

In nucleotides, the CDR3 is TGTGCCAGCAGCCTAGACCGACAGGGCTACGAGCAGTACTTC. It specifies CASSLDRQGYEQYF. This chain joins TRBV4-2 and TRBJ2-7, with TRBD1 matching 7 bases. The junction had 6 bases not matched to a gene; V was cut back by 4 bases and J by 3 bases. Germline loops: CDR1 LGHNA, CDR2 YNFKEQ. The CDR3 is made up of 14 amino acids.